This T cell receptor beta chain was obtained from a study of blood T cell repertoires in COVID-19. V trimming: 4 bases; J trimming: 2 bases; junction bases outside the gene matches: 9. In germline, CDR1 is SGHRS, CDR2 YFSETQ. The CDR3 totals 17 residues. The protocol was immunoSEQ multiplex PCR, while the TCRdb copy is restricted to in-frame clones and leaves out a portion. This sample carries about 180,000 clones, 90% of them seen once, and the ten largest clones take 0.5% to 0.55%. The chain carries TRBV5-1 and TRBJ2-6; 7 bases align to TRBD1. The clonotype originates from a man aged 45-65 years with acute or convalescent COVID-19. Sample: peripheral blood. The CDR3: CASSPGQPNPGANVLTF. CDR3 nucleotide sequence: TGCGCCAGCAGCCCGGGACAGCCGAACCCTGGGGCCAACGTCCTGACTTTC.